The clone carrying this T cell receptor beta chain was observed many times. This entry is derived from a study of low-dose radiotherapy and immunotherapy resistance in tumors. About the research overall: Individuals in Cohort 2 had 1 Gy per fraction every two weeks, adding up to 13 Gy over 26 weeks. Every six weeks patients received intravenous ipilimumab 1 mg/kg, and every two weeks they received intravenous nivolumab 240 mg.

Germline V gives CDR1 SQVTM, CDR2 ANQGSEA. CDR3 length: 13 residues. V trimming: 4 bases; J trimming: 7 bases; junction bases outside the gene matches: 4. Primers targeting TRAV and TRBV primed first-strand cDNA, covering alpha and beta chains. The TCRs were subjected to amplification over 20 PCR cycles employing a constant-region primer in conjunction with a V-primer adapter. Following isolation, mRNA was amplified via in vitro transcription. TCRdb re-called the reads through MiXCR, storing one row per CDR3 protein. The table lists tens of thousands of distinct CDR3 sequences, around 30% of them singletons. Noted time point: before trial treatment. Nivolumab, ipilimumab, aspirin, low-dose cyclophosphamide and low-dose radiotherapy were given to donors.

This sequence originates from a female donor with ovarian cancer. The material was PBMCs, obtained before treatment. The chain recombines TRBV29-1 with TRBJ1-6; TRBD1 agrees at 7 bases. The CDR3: CSVVVTGNSPLHF. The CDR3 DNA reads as TGCAGCGTTGTGGTGACAGGGAATTCACCCCTCCACTTT. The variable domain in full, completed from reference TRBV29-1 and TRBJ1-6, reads SAVISQKPSRDICQRGTSLTIQCQVDSQVTMMFWYRQQPGQSLTLIATANQGSEATYESGFVIDKFPISRPNLTFSTLTVSNMSPEDSSIYLCSVVVTGNSPLHFGNGTRLTVT.